One and the same sample provided the 24 T cell receptor beta chains below, sequenced in a study of human T cells and chemical hapten exposure. Time point here: pre-sensitization, week 0. As for treatment: therapeutic diphenylcyclopropenone sensitization with weekly scalp DPC. One entry per CDR3 protein, called by TCRdb with MiXCR from the RACE reads. This table holds tens of thousands of distinct CDR3 sequences, roughly a tenth found once. The specimen was whole blood, collected in connection with sensitization to the hapten diphenylcyclopropenone (DPC). These receptors were obtained from a woman in her thirties or forties with alopecia areata. Some clones in this sample may be carry-over from other donors' samples.

This clonotype turned up a few times. The V gene is TRBV7-2, the J gene TRBJ1-3; D is undetermined. CDR3 length: 12 residues. Deletions cut 2 bases from V and 2 bases from J, with 1 base between. The germline V gene encodes CDR1 SGHTA and CDR2 FQGNSA. CDR3 sequence reads: CASSLTGNTIYF. The CDR3 nucleotides read TGTGCCAGCAGCTTAACTGGAAACACCATATATTTT.

This chain links TRBV7-9 with TRBJ2-1; no reliable D call. The CDR3 runs 12 residues. The germline V gene encodes CDR1 SEHNR and CDR2 FQNEAQ (reference sequence). CDR3 bases: TGTGCATGTGCAGATCCTAGCAATGAGCAGTTCTTC. Its protein product is CACADPSNEQFF.

A few counts support this clonotype. V and J are TRBV7-2 and TRBJ2-5, with TRBD1 as a possible D gene (5 bases). Germline V gene data show CDR1 as SGHTA and CDR2 as FQGNSA. The CDR3 sequence is 13 residues long. V gave up 1 base and J gave up 6 bases, with 9 bases separating them. CDR3 nucleotides: TGTGCCAGCAGCTTAGACAGACAGCAGACCCAGTACTTC. Its protein is CASSLDRQQTQYF.

This clonotype has a count of ten or more. The chain links TRBV7-9 to TRBJ2-7, with D possibly matching TRBD1 (5 bases). This CDR3 region has 15 residues. Trimming stripped 6 bases from V and 1 base from J, with 16 bases between. Germline lookup yields CDR1 SEHNR and CDR2 FQNEAQ (reference sequence). As DNA, the CDR3 is TGTGCCAGCAGTTTGGACATCGAAGGGTCCTACGAGCAGTACTTC. This translates into CASSLDIEGSYEQYF.

This clonotype was seen at least ten times. The rearrangement uses TRBV25-1 and TRBJ1-5; D gene unclear. The germline V gene has CDR1 MGHDK and CDR2 SYGVNS. V lost 2 bases and J 4 bases, leaving 6 bases between the germline ends. The CDR3 consists of 13 residues. CDR3 in amino acids: CASSEGNNQPQHF. For the CDR3, the DNA is TGTGCCAGCAGTGAAGGAAATAATCAGCCCCAGCATTTT.

Only a few counts were recorded for this clonotype. The J gene is TRBJ1-5, the V gene TRBV6-2 or TRBV6-3; 9 bases line up with TRBD1. The junction had 2 bases not matched to a gene; V was cut back by 5 bases and J by 0 bases. The CDR3 totals 15 residues. Germline lookup yields CDR1 MNHEY and CDR2 SVGEGT. The CDR3 bases are TGTGCCAGCAGTATACAGGGGGCTAGCAATCAGCCCCAGCATTTT. It specifies CASSIQGASNQPQHF.

This clonotype was counted ten times or more. The junction departs from germline at one end; a sequencing error may be responsible. The V gene is TRBV5-1, the J gene TRBJ2-2; D is unresolved. This CDR3 has 15 residues. The germline V gene encodes CDR1 SGHRS and CDR2 YFSETQ. The CDR3 sequence is CASSLGVLSAGELFF. The DNA of the CDR3 is TGCGCCAGCAGCTTGGGTGTCCTCTCGGCCGGCGAGCTGTTTTTT.

The chain employs TRBV5-6 and TRBJ2-7; TRBD1 is a possible D gene (5 bases). Germline CDR1 reads SGHDT; CDR2 reads YYEEEE. The V end lost 1 base, the J end lost 6 bases, and 8 bases lay between the germline ends. The CDR3 is 12 amino acids. Here the CDR3 DNA reads TGTGCCAGCAGCTTGTTTGGGGCCGAGCAGTACTTC. Protein product: CASSLFGAEQYF.

The table lists this clonotype with many counts. The chain recombines TRBV7-9 with TRBJ2-5, with 8 bases aligning to TRBD2. The CDR3 runs to 15 residues. Germline lookup yields CDR1 SEHNR and CDR2 FQNEAQ (reference sequence). Trimming took 5 bases from V and 5 from J; bases not matched to a gene: 10. The CDR3 DNA follows: TGTGCCAGCAGCCAAGGGACTAGGCTCAGCGAGACCCAGTACTTC. Translated: CASSQGTRLSETQYF. Full variable domain (outside the CDR3, taken from reference TRBV7-9 and TRBJ2-5): DTGVSQNPRHKITKRGQNVTFRCDPISEHNRLYWYRQTLGQGPEFLTYFQNEAQLEKSRLLSDRFSAERPKGSFSTLEIQRTEQGDSAMYLCASSQGTRLSETQYFGPGTRLLVL.

This clonotype was seen many times. V gene TRBV11-2 combines with J gene TRBJ1-4; D remains unclear. The length of the CDR3 is 11 residues. Germline CDR1 and CDR2: SGHAT and FQNNGV. V was clipped by 5 bases and J by 11 bases, with 9 bases between them. CDR3 nucleotides: TGTGCCAGCAGCCAAACACAGAAACTGTTTTTT. It codes for CASSQTQKLFF.

There are many counts of this clonotype. This chain joins TRBV6-1 and TRBJ2-3; the D is unclear. This CDR3 has 10 residues. With 6 bases removed from V and 6 bases from J, the gap between germline ends came to 4 bases. Germline CDR1 and CDR2: MNHNS and SASEGT. The CDR3 nucleotides read TGTGCCAGCAGGTGGGATACGCAGTATTTT. Translated: CASRWDTQYF.

This clonotype has at least ten counts. This chain connects TRBV7-9 to TRBJ1-3; D gene uncertain. Trimming took 5 bases from V and 0 from J, leaving 20 bases between them. CDR1 is SEHNR, CDR2 FQNEAQ, per germline (reference sequence). This CDR3 has 18 residues. CDR3 region: CASSPPSWEGLSGNTIYF. The CDR3 coding sequence is TGTGCCAGCAGCCCGCCAAGTTGGGAGGGCCTCTCTGGAAACACCATATATTTT.

In this sample, this clonotype turned up many times. This chain links TRBV27 with TRBJ2-1; 9 nucleotides align to TRBD1. Germline V lookup: CDR1 MNHEY, CDR2 SMNVEV (reference sequence). There are 14 residues in the CDR3. V trimming: 4 bases; J trimming: 6 bases; junction bases outside the gene matches: 4. The DNA of the CDR3 is TGTGCCAGCAGTTCCGGGACAGGGTTCAATGAGCAGTTCTTC. Protein sequence: CASSSGTGFNEQFF.

The chain joins TRBV7-2 to TRBJ2-3, with TRBD1 matching 11 bases. V lost 5 bases to trimming and J lost 4 bases; unmatched junction nucleotides: 8. Germline V CDR1 and CDR2: SGHTA, FQGNSA. CDR3 size: 16 residues. The CDR3: CASSIRPGQGADTQYF. The CDR3 DNA sequence: TGTGCCAGCAGCATCCGGCCGGGACAGGGGGCAGATACGCAGTATTTT.

Only a few counts were recorded for this clonotype. V usage is TRBV19 and J usage is TRBJ1-2; D possibly corresponds to TRBD1 (6 bases). The germline gives CDR1 LNHDA, CDR2 SQIVND (reference sequence). The V and J ends lost 5 bases and 2 bases respectively, with 9 bases between them. The CDR3 is 13 amino acids. CDR3 in DNA: TGTGCCAGTAGTCGGGACAACAACTATGGCTACACCTTC. Its protein is CASSRDNNYGYTF. Full variable domain (missing parts from reference TRBV19 and TRBJ1-2): DGGITQSPKYLFRKEGQNVTLSCEQNLNHDAMYWYRQDPGQGLRLIYYSQIVNDFQKGDIAEGYSVSREKKESFPLTVTSAQKNPTAFYLCASSRDNNYGYTFGSGTRLTVV.

In this sample, this clonotype turned up a few times. This chain links TRBV6-5 with TRBJ1-2; the D is unclear. V gave up 7 bases and J gave up 6 bases, with 21 bases separating them. The CDR3 has 15 amino acids. In germline, CDR1 is MNHEY, CDR2 SVGAGI. The CDR3 DNA follows: TGTGCCAGCAACCGAAATATTGGACGGGTTAATGGCTACACCTTC. It yields the protein CASNRNIGRVNGYTF.

This clonotype came up many times. V and J are TRBV20-1 and TRBJ1-5, with no clear D. Germline loops: CDR1 DFQATT, CDR2 SNEGSKA (reference sequence). The CDR3 has 16 amino acids. Trimming took 0 bases from V and 6 from J, leaving 18 bases between them. CDR3 loop: CSAREGGSLPGQPQHF. The CDR3, as DNA: TGCAGTGCTAGAGAGGGAGGGTCTCTGCCTGGTCAGCCCCAGCATTTT.

This clonotype was picked up many times. The chain links TRBV7-2 to TRBJ2-1; 10 bases agree with TRBD1. Germline assignment: CDR1 SGHTA and CDR2 FQGNSA. The CDR3 is 17 amino acids. J was trimmed by 0 bases and V by 5 bases; bases with no gene match: 7. The CDR3 here is CASSTRQGADSYNEQFF. The CDR3 coding sequence is TGTGCCAGCAGCACCCGACAGGGGGCGGACTCCTACAATGAGCAGTTCTTC.

The rearrangement joins TRBV9 to TRBJ2-1; 9 bases are a match to TRBD1. Germline CDR1 and CDR2: SGDLS and YYNGEE. J was trimmed by 7 bases and V by 0 bases; bases with no gene match: 11. The CDR3 sequence is 17 residues long. The CDR3 reads CASSVGDTGGLMNEQFF. The CDR3 nucleotides read TGTGCCAGCAGCGTAGGAGATACAGGGGGCTTGATGAATGAGCAGTTCTTC.

This clonotype has a handful of counts. The V and J genes are TRBV7-9 and TRBJ2-5; 7 bases agree with TRBD1. Per the germline V gene, CDR1 is SEHNR and CDR2 is FQNEAQ (reference sequence). V lost 1 base, J lost 0 bases, and 5 bases stayed unmatched. This CDR3 has 16 residues. This chain's CDR3 is CASSLGQGLDQETQYF. CDR3 coding DNA: TGTGCCAGCAGCTTAGGACAGGGATTGGACCAAGAGACCCAGTACTTC.

This clonotype has ten or more counts. The genes are TRBV7-2 and TRBJ2-2; weak D call: TRBD1 (6 bases). Germline V gives CDR1 SGHTA, CDR2 FQGNSA. The ends were cut back, 1 base at V and 5 bases at J, with 11 bases in the middle. The length of the CDR3 is 15 residues. CDR3 amino acids: CASSLGQAATGELFF. The CDR3 bases are TGTGCCAGCAGCTTAGGACAGGCGGCGACCGGGGAGCTGTTTTTT.

This clonotype was seen more than once but under ten times. The chain couples TRBV6-2 or TRBV6-3 to TRBJ2-3; the D gene is possibly TRBD2 (6 bases). Germline lookup yields CDR1 MNHEY and CDR2 SVGEGT. V was cut by 8 bases and J by 4 bases, with 10 bases left in between. CDR3 length: 12 residues. The DNA of the CDR3 is TGTGCCAGCTCCCGGGACTCAGATACGCAGTATTTT. It translates to CASSRDSDTQYF.

This clonotype was recorded at least ten times. V usage is TRBV7-9 and J usage is TRBJ2-1; 13 positions agree with TRBD2. This CDR3 is built from 16 residues. Germline V gene sequence: CDR1 SEHNR, CDR2 FQNEAQ (reference sequence). Trimming took 5 bases from V and 7 from J; bases not matched to a gene: 8. The CDR3: CASSPTGGLAGNEQFF. CDR3 nucleotide sequence: TGTGCCAGCAGCCCCACTGGGGGACTAGCGGGAAATGAGCAGTTCTTC.

This clonotype was seen many times. The chain has TRBV5-1 and TRBJ1-1, with D possibly matching TRBD1 (6 bases). The V gene's germline CDR1 is SGHRS and CDR2 YFSETQ. The CDR3 is made up of 14 amino acids. Deletions cut 7 bases from V and 4 bases from J, with 17 bases between. CDR3 sequence (DNA): TGCGCCAGCCCGCGGGGGGCGCAGAGCACTGAAGCTTTCTTT. Its translation is CASPRGAQSTEAFF.